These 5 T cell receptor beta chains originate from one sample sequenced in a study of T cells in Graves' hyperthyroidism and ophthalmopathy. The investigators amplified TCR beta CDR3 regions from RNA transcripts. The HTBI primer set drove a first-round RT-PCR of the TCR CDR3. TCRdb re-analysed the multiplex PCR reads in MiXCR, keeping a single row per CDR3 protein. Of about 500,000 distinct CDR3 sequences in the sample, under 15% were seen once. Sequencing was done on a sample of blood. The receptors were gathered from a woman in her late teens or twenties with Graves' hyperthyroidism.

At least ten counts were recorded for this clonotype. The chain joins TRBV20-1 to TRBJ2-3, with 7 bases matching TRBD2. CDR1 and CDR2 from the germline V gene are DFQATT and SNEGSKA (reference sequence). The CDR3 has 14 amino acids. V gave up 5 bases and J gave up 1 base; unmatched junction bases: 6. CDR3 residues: CSALAEEGTDTQYF. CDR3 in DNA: TGCAGTGCTCTAGCGGAGGAGGGCACAGATACGCAGTATTTT.

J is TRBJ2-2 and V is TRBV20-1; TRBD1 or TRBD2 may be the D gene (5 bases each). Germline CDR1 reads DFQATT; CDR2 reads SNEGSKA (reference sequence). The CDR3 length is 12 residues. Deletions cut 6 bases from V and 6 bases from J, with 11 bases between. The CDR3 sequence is CSAVGVAGELFF. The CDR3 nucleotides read TGCAGTGCCGTGGGGGTCGCCGGGGAGCTGTTTTTT.

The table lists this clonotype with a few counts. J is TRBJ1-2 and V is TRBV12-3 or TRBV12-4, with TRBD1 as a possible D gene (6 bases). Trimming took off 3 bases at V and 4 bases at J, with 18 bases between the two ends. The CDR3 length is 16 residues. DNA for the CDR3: TGTGCCAGCAGTTTTAGTGAGGACAGCCTTGTCTATGGCTACACCTTC. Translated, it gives CASSFSEDSLVYGYTF.

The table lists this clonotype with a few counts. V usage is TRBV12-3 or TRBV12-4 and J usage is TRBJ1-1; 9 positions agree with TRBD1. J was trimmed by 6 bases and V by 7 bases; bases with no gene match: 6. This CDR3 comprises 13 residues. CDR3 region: CASTPGQGAEAFF. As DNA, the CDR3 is TGTGCCAGCACCCCGGGACAGGGTGCTGAAGCTTTCTTT.

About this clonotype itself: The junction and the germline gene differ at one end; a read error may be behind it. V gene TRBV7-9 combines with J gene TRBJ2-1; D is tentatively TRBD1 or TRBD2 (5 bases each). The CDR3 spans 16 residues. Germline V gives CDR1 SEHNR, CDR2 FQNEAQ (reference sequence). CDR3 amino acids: CTSSQAMGRWGNEEFF. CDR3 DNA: TGTACCAGCAGCCAAGCGATGGGGAGATGGGGCAATGAGGAGTTCTTC.